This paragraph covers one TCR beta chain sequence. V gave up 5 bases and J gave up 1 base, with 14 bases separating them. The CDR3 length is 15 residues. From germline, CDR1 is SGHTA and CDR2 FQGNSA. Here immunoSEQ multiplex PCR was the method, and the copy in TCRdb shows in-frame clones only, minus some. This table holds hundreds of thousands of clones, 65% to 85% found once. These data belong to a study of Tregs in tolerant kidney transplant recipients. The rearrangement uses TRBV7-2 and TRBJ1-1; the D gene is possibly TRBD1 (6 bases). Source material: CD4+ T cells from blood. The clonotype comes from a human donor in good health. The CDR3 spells CASSPPGHGNTEAFF. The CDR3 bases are TGTGCCAGCAGCCCGCCGGGACACGGGAACACTGAAGCTTTCTTT.